This TCR beta chain was identified in a study of T cell repertoires in cytomegalovirus infection. Using its own MiXCR run on the reads, TCRdb lists one record per CDR3 protein. The top ten hold roughly 2.8% of the sample, which has around 740,000 distinct CDR3 sequences, approximately 34% seen once. This CDR3 has 12 amino acids. Germline V gives CDR1 DFQATT, CDR2 SNEGSKA (reference sequence). Trimming removed 4 bases at V and 4 bases at J, with 8 bases between. The chain has TRBV20-1 and TRBJ2-1; maybe TRBD2 (5 bases). The TCR was taken from a human donor in good health (CMV status not recorded). Some clones in this sample may be carry-over from other donors' samples. Sequencing was performed on PBMCs. DNA for the CDR3: TGCAGTGCTACTGACTATTACAATGAGCAGTTCTTC. Protein: CSATDYYNEQFF.